This T cell receptor beta chain was documented in a study of blood T cell repertoires in COVID-19. Across the study: Researchers got acute and convalescent COVID-19 samples from the United States, Italy and Spain. T cells, B-cell-depleted T cells, or PBMCs supplied cDNA or gDNA.

In the original analysis: The authors estimated nucleated cell counts from reference gene primer amplification. Data came from immunoSEQ multiplex PCR; TCRdb stores just in-frame clones and leaves some out. That table supplies the V and J calls and clone size; D and trimming were determined from the DNA. There are about 350,000 clones in the sample; approximately 89% occur only once, and less than 3.5% lies in the top ten. The specimen sequenced was peripheral blood. This clonotype was sampled from a woman under 30 who had recovered from COVID-19.

The CDR3 loop is CASSQDGGGTNTGELFF. Here the CDR3 DNA reads TGTGCCAGCAGCCAAGATGGGGGAGGCACGAACACCGGGGAGCTGTTTTTT. The chain links TRBV3-1 (or the pseudogene TRBV3-2) to TRBJ2-2, with D possibly TRBD2 on 6 matching bases. This CDR3 comprises 17 residues. In germline, CDR1 is LGHDT, CDR2 YNNKEL (reference sequence). Trimming pared 0 bases from V and 0 bases from J, leaving 11 bases between.